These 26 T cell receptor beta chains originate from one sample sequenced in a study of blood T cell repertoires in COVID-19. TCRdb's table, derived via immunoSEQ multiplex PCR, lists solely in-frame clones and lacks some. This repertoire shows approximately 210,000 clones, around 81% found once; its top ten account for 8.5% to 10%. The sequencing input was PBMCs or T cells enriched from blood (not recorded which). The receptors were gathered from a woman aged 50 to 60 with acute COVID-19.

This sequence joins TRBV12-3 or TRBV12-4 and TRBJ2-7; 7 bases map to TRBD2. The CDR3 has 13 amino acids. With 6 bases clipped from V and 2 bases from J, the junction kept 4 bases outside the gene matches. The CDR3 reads CASRRGLAYEQYF. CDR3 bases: TGTGCCAGCAGGCGAGGACTAGCCTACGAGCAGTACTTC.

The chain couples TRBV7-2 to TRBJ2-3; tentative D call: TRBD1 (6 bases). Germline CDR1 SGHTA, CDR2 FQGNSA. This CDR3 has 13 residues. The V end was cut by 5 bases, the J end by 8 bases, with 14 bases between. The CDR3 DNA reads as TGTGCCAGCAGCACCTACAGGGCGGGTACGCAGTATTTT. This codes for CASSTYRAGTQYF.

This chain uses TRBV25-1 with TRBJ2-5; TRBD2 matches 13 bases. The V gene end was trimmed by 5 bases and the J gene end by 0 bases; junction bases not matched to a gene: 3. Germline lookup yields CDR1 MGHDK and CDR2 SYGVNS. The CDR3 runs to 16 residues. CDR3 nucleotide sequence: TGTGCCAGCAGTAGACTAGCGGGGGGCAACCAAGAGACCCAGTACTTC. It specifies CASSRLAGGNQETQYF.

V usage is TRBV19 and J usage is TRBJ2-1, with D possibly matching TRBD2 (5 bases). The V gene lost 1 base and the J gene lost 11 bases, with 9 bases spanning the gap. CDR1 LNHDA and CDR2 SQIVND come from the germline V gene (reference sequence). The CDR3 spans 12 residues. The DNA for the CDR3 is TGTGCCAGTAGTATAGGTTGGACTCAGCAGTTCTTC. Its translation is CASSIGWTQQFF.

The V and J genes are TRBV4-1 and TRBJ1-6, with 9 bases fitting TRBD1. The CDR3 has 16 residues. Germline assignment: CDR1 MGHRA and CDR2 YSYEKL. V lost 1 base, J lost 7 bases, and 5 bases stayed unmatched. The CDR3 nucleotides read TGCGCCAGCAGCCAAGCGGGGGGACAGGGCAATTCACCCCTCCACTTT. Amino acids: CASSQAGGQGNSPLHF.

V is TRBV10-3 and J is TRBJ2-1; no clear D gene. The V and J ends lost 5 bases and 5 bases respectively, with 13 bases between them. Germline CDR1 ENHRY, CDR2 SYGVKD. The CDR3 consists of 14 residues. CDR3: CAISPGPGNNEQFF. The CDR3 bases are TGTGCCATCAGTCCCGGCCCAGGTAACAATGAGCAGTTCTTC.

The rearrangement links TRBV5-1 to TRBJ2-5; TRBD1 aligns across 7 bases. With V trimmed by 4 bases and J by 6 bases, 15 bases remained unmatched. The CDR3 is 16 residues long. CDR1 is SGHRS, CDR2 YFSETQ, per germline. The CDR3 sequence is CASSTTTGSPIQTQYF. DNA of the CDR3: TGCGCCAGCAGCACCACGACAGGGTCGCCAATACAGACCCAGTACTTC. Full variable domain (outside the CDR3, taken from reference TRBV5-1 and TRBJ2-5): KAGVTQTPRYLIKTRGQQVTLSCSPISGHRSVSWYQQTPGQGLQFLFEYFSETQRNKGNFPGRFSGRQFSNSRSEMNVSTLELGDSALYLCASSTTTGSPIQTQYFGPGTRLLVL.

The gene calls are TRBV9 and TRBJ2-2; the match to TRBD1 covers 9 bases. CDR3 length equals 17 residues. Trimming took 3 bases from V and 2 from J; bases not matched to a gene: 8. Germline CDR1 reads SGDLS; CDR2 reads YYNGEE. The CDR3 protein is CASSAGGQGPNTGELFF. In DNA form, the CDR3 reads TGTGCCAGCAGCGCAGGGGGACAGGGACCTAACACCGGGGAGCTGTTTTTT.

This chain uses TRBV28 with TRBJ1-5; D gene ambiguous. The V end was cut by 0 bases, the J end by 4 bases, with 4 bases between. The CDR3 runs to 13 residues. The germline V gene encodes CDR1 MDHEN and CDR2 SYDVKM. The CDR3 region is CASSLWRNQPQHF. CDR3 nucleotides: TGTGCCAGCAGTTTATGGAGGAATCAGCCCCAGCATTTT.

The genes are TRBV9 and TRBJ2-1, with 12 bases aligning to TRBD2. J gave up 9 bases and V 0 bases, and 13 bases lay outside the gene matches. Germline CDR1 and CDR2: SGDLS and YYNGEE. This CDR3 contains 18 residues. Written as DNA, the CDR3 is TGTGCCAGCAGCGTAGGTAGACTAGCGGGAGAGAGGGCCGGTGAGCAGTTCTTC. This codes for CASSVGRLAGERAGEQFF. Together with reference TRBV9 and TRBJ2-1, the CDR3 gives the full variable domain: DSGVTQTPKHLITATGQRVTLRCSPRSGDLSVYWYQQSLDQGLQFLIQYYNGEERAKGNILERFSAQQFPDLHSELNLSSLELGDSALYFCASSVGRLAGERAGEQFFGPGTRLTVL.

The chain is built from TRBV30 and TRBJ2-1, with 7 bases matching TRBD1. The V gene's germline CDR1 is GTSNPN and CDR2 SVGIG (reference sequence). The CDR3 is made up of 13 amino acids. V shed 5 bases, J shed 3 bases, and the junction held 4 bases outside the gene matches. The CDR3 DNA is TGTGCCTGGTCGGGACAGATCTACAATGAGCAGTTCTTC. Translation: CAWSGQIYNEQFF. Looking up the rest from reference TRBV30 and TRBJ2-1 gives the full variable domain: SQTIHQWPATLVQPVGSPLSLECTVEGTSNPNLYWYRQAAGRGLQLLFYSVGIGQISSEVPQNLSASRPQDRQFILSSKKLLLSDSGFYLCAWSGQIYNEQFFGPGTRLTVL.

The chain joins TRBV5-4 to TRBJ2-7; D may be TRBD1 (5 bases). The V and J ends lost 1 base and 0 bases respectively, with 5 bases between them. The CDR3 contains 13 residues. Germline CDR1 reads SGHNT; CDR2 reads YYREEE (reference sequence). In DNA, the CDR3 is TGTGCCAGCAGCTTGCAGGGCTCCTACGAGCAGTACTTC. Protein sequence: CASSLQGSYEQYF.

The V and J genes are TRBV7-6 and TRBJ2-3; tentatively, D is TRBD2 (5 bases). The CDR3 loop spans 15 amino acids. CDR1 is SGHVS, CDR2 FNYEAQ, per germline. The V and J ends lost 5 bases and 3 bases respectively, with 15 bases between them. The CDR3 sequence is CASSQRPGPTDTQYF. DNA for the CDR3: TGTGCCAGCAGCCAGCGGCCGGGCCCAACAGATACGCAGTATTTT.

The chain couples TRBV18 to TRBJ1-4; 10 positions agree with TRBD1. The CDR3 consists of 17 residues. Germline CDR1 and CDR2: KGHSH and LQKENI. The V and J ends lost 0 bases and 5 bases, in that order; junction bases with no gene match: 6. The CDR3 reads CASSPPLTGGLNEKLFF. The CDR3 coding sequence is TGTGCCAGCTCACCACCGCTGACAGGGGGCCTGAATGAAAAACTGTTTTTT.

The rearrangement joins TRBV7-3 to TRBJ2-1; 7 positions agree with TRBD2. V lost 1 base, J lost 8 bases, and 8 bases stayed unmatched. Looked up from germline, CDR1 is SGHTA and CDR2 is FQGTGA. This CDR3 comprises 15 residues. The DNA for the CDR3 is TGTGCCAGCAGCTTAAGGGCTAGCGGAGGCGATGAGCAGTTCTTC. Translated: CASSLRASGGDEQFF.

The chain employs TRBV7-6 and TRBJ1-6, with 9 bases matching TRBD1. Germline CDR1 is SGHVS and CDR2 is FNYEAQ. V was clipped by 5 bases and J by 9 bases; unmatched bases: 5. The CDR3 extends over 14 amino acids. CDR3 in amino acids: CASSATGGSSPLHF. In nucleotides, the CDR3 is TGTGCCAGCAGCGCTACAGGGGGCTCTTCACCCCTCCACTTT. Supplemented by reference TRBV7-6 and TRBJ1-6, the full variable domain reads GAGVSQSPRYKVTKRGQDVALRCDPISGHVSLYWYRQALGQGPEFLTYFNYEAQQDKSGLPNDRFSAERPEGSISTLTIQRTEQRDSAMYRCASSATGGSSPLHFGNGTRLTVT.

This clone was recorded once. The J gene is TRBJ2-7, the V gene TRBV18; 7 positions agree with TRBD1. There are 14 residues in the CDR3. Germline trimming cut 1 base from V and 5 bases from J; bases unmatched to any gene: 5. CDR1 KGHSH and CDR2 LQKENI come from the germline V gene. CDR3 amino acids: CASSPLGQLDEQYF. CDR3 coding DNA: TGTGCCAGCTCACCACTGGGACAGTTGGACGAGCAGTACTTC.

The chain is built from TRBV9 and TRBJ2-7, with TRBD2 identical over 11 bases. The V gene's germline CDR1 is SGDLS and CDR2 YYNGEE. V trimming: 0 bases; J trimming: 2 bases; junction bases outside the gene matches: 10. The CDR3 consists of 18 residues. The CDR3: CASSVVMRLAGYTYEQYF. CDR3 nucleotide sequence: TGTGCCAGCAGCGTAGTAATGAGACTAGCGGGATACACCTACGAGCAGTACTTC.

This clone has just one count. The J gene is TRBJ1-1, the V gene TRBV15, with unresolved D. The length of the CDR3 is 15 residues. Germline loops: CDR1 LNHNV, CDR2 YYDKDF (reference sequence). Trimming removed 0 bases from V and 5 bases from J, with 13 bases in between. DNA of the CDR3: TGTGCCACCAGCAGAGATTACGCGGGTGGAACTGAAGCTTTCTTT. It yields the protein CATSRDYAGGTEAFF.

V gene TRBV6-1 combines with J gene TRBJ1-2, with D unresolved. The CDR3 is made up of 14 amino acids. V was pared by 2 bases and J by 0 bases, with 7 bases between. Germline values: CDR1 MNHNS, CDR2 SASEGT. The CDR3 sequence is CASSEQLANYGYTF. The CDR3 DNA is TGTGCCAGCAGTGAACAGTTGGCTAACTATGGCTACACCTTC.

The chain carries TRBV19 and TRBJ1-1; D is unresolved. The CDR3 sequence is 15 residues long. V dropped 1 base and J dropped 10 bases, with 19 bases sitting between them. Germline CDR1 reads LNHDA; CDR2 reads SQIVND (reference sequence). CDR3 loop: CASSIGVAGARLAFF. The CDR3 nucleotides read TGTGCCAGTAGTATAGGAGTGGCGGGCGCCCGGTTAGCTTTCTTT. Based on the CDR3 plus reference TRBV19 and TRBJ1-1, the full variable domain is DGGITQSPKYLFRKEGQNVTLSCEQNLNHDAMYWYRQDPGQGLRLIYYSQIVNDFQKGDIAEGYSVSREKKESFPLTVTSAQKNPTAFYLCASSIGVAGARLAFFGQGTRLTVV.

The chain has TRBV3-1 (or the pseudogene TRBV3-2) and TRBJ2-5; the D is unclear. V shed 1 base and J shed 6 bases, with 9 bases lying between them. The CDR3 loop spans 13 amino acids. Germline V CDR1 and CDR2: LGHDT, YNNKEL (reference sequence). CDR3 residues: CASSQATPQTQYF. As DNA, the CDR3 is TGTGCCAGCAGCCAAGCGACACCTCAGACCCAGTACTTC.

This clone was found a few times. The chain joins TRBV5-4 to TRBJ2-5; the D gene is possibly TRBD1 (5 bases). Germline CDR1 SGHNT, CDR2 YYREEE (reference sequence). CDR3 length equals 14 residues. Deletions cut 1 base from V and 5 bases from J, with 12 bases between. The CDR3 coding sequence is TGTGCCAGCAGCTTGTCGCAGGGTCGCGAGACCCAGTACTTC. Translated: CASSLSQGRETQYF.

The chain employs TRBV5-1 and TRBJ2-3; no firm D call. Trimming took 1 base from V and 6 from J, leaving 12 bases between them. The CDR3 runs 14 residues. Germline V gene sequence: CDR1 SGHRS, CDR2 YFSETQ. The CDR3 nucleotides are TGCGCCAGCAGCTTGACCGCCCCCCGGGATACGCAGTATTTT. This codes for CASSLTAPRDTQYF. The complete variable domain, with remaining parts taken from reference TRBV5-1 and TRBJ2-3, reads KAGVTQTPRYLIKTRGQQVTLSCSPISGHRSVSWYQQTPGQGLQFLFEYFSETQRNKGNFPGRFSGRQFSNSRSEMNVSTLELGDSALYLCASSLTAPRDTQYFGPGTRLTVL.

The CDR3 here is CASSSPEKYEQYF. The CDR3 region has the DNA TGTGCCAGCAGCTCCCCTGAGAAGTACGAGCAGTACTTC. The chain has TRBV5-4 and TRBJ2-7; D is undetermined. This CDR3 contains 13 residues. The germline V and J ends were trimmed by 3 bases and 4 bases, with 11 bases remaining between them. Germline V gene data show CDR1 as SGHNT and CDR2 as YYREEE (reference sequence). Combining the CDR3 with reference TRBV5-4 and TRBJ2-7 gives the whole variable domain ETGVTQSPTHLIKTRGQQVTLRCSSQSGHNTVSWYQQALGQGPQFIFQYYREEENGRGNFPPRFSGLQFPNYSSELNVNALELDDSALYLCASSSPEKYEQYFGPGTRLTVT.

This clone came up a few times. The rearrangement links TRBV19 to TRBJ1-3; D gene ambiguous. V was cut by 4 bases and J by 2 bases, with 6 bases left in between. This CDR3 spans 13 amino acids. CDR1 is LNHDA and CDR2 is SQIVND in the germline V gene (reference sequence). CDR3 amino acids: CASSKAAGNTIYF. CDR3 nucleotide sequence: TGTGCCAGTAGTAAGGCGGCTGGAAACACCATATATTTT.